These 2 T cell receptor beta chains came from one sample sequenced in a study of blood T cell repertoires in COVID-19. Sequenced by immunoSEQ multiplex PCR; TCRdb stores in-frame clones only, minus some. Among about 130,000 clones listed, about 81% were seen once. Sequencing was carried out using peripheral blood. These receptors were obtained from a man aged 25-40 years with COVID-19, enrolled during active disease.

V usage is TRBV19 and J usage is TRBJ1-6; no clear D. Germline values: CDR1 LNHDA, CDR2 SQIVND (reference sequence). The CDR3 spans 13 residues. With 3 bases removed from V and 10 bases from J, the gap between germline ends came to 10 bases. Here the CDR3 reads CASSIDSRSPLHF. The CDR3 DNA follows: TGTGCCAGTAGTATTGATAGTCGGTCACCCCTCCACTTT.

The chain links TRBV6-5 to TRBJ1-1; no firm D call. V was clipped by 7 bases and J by 6 bases, with 9 bases between them. This CDR3 is 11 amino acids long. Germline lookup yields CDR1 MNHEY and CDR2 SVGAGI. The CDR3 region is CASKEAAEAFF. As DNA, the CDR3 is TGTGCCAGCAAGGAGGCAGCTGAAGCTTTCTTT.